Below are 17 T cell receptor beta chains sequenced from a single sample in a study of CD8+ T cells in alopecia areata (dated by TCRdb to 2017 to 2018). To prepare the library, the immunoSEQ multiplex PCR assay was applied. To provide template for TCR sequencing, every sample had RNA extracted and reverse transcribed into cDNA. TCRdb holds this immuneACCESS table with in-frame rearrangements only. Some clones are missing; in checked studies, unresolved V genes explain under half, and the rest has no known cause. This sample is represented by about 150,000 clones; roughly 48% of them were singletons. Of the sample, about 6.8% falls within the top ten clones. The specimen was CD4+ T cells sorted from blood. The receptors stem from a human donor with alopecia areata.

The sample holds a few counts of this clone. V gene TRBV27 combines with J gene TRBJ2-3; 10 bases map to TRBD2. The CDR3 contains 14 residues. Unmatched junction bases numbered 4, after V lost 4 bases and J lost 6 bases. In germline, CDR1 is MNHEY, CDR2 SMNVEV (reference sequence). The CDR3: CASSSLAGADTQYF. CDR3 nucleotide sequence: TGTGCCAGCAGTTCTCTAGCGGGAGCGGATACGCAGTATTTT.

This clone has just a few counts. This CDR3 reads CSVGQAAPPPLFF. In DNA, the CDR3 is TGCAGCGTTGGACAGGCCGCTCCTCCACCACTGTTTTTT. The chain is built from TRBV29-1 and TRBJ1-4; D possibly corresponds to TRBD1 (6 bases). Germline CDR1 SQVTM, CDR2 ANQGSEA. With 4 bases removed from V and 13 bases from J, the gap between germline ends came to 19 bases. The CDR3 is made up of 13 amino acids.

The chain couples TRBV30 to TRBJ1-1; D remains ambiguous. The CDR3 totals 13 residues. V was pared by 3 bases and J by 2 bases, with 10 bases between. Per germline, CDR1 GTSNPN and CDR2 SVGIG (reference sequence). The CDR3 protein is CAWRVEANTEAFF. The CDR3 DNA sequence: TGTGCCTGGAGAGTTGAGGCTAACACTGAAGCTTTCTTT. Supplemented by reference TRBV30 and TRBJ1-1, the full variable domain reads SQTIHQWPATLVQPVGSPLSLECTVEGTSNPNLYWYRQAAGRGLQLLFYSVGIGQISSEVPQNLSASRPQDRQFILSSKKLLLSDSGFYLCAWRVEANTEAFFGQGTRLTVV.

This chain connects TRBV11-2 to TRBJ1-1, with D unclear. The CDR3 extends over 9 amino acids. Per germline, CDR1 SGHAT and CDR2 FQNNGV. V was shortened by 7 bases and J by 7 bases, with 4 bases between the two germline ends. DNA for the CDR3: TGTGCCAGCAAGGATGAAGCTTTCTTT. Its protein is CASKDEAFF.

This rearrangement joins TRBV29-1 to TRBJ2-1, with 9 bases matching TRBD2. Per the germline V gene, CDR1 is SQVTM and CDR2 is ANQGSEA. CDR3 length equals 14 residues. The V segment lost 4 bases and the J segment 3 bases; nucleotides outside the gene matches: 4. CDR3 residues: CSVALAGLYNEQFF. The CDR3 coding sequence is TGCAGCGTTGCTCTAGCGGGGCTCTACAATGAGCAGTTCTTC.

The chain joins TRBV29-1 to TRBJ2-5; no reliable D call. The length of the CDR3 is 13 residues. V was cut by 7 bases and J by 5 bases, with 17 bases left in between. The V gene's germline CDR1 is SQVTM and CDR2 ANQGSEA. CDR3 sequence (DNA): TGCAGCGCTAACCGGGTTTGGAGCGAGACCCAGTACTTC. It translates to CSANRVWSETQYF.

This clone was picked up a small number of times. V and J are TRBV7-2 and TRBJ2-2, with D uncertain. Germline V gene lookup returns CDR1 SGHTA and CDR2 FQGNSA. V was clipped by 2 bases and J by 5 bases, with 9 bases between them. The CDR3 loop spans 14 amino acids. The CDR3 sequence: CASSLLMSTGELFF. CDR3 DNA sequence: TGTGCCAGCAGCTTATTGATGTCAACCGGGGAGCTGTTTTTT.

This clone was observed a handful of times. Other nucleotide sequences in the sample specify the same CDR3. The chain links TRBV5-1 to TRBJ2-1, with a tentative D call TRBD2 (6 bases). The germline V gene encodes CDR1 SGHRS and CDR2 YFSETQ. This CDR3 is built from 12 residues. With 2 bases removed from V and 8 bases from J, the gap between germline ends came to 8 bases. In DNA, the CDR3 is TGCGCCAGCAGCTTAGGAGGGGATGAGCAGTTCTTC. This codes for CASSLGGDEQFF.

The chain recombines TRBV29-1 with TRBJ2-7; D uncertain. The CDR3 has 17 amino acids. The ends were cut back, 4 bases at V and 0 bases at J, with 22 bases in the middle. The germline V gene has CDR1 SQVTM and CDR2 ANQGSEA. The CDR3 here is CSVVFLRGQANSYEQYF. As DNA, the CDR3 is TGCAGCGTTGTTTTTCTTAGAGGCCAGGCGAACTCCTACGAGCAGTACTTC.

This clone was counted a few times. The chain links TRBV5-1 to TRBJ2-2; D remains unclear. CDR1 SGHRS and CDR2 YFSETQ come from the germline V gene. This CDR3 has 13 residues. Trimming shortened V by 5 bases and J by 1 base, and 6 bases separated the two germline ends. The CDR3 sequence is CASRSENTGELFF. CDR3 sequence (DNA): TGCGCCAGCAGATCGGAGAACACCGGGGAGCTGTTTTTT.

This clone has just a few counts. The V and J genes are TRBV29-1 and TRBJ1-5; D is undetermined. Trimming pared 1 base from V and 5 bases from J, leaving 9 bases between. This CDR3 has 13 residues. Germline V gene data show CDR1 as SQVTM and CDR2 as ANQGSEA. The CDR3 nucleotides read TGCAGCGTTGAAGGGGTCTGCTATCAGCCCCAGCATTTT. It translates to CSVEGVCYQPQHF.

The chain links TRBV5-4 to TRBJ2-3, with 7 bases identical to TRBD2. Germline lookup yields CDR1 SGHNT and CDR2 YYREEE (reference sequence). The trim removed 2 bases at V and 0 bases at J, leaving 6 bases unmatched. The CDR3 sequence is 16 residues long. CDR3 sequence reads: CASSLPSGISTDTQYF. The CDR3 DNA reads TGTGCCAGCAGCTTACCGAGCGGGATTAGCACAGATACGCAGTATTTT.

This clone occurred a few times. The chain is built from TRBV4-1 and TRBJ2-7, with 8 bases aligning to TRBD2. Trimming cost V 3 bases and J 5 bases; bases outside gene matches: 6. Germline-derived CDR1 and CDR2 are MGHRA and YSYEKL. The CDR3 loop spans 14 amino acids. Written as DNA, the CDR3 is TGCGCCAGCAGCCAGGTAGCGGGACTCGACGAGCAGTACTTC. This sequence encodes CASSQVAGLDEQYF.

This clone was seen only a few times. The rearrangement links TRBV4-2 to TRBJ1-4; D is perhaps TRBD1 (6 bases). The V and J ends lost 3 bases and 7 bases respectively, with 9 bases between them. The CDR3 is made up of 13 amino acids. CDR1 and CDR2 (germline): LGHNA, YNFKEQ. The CDR3 here is CASSHGGGEKLFF. The CDR3 nucleotides read TGTGCCAGCAGCCACGGGGGCGGTGAAAAACTGTTTTTT.

This clone has only a few counts. V and J are TRBV30 and TRBJ2-1; possibly TRBD1 for D (5 bases). V was cut by 4 bases and J by 4 bases, with 11 bases left in between. The CDR3 extends over 13 amino acids. The germline V gene encodes CDR1 GTSNPN and CDR2 SVGIG (reference sequence). The CDR3 here is CAWTVDKYNEQFF. The CDR3 DNA sequence: TGTGCCTGGACCGTGGACAAGTACAATGAGCAGTTCTTC.

The chain carries TRBV7-3 and TRBJ2-1, with D tentatively TRBD1 (5 bases). Germline V gives CDR1 SGHTA, CDR2 FQGTGA. Trimming took off 3 bases at V and 12 bases at J, with 15 bases between the two ends. The length of the CDR3 is 13 residues. CDR3 DNA: TGTGCCAGCAGCTTTGGGGCTCGATTCGGGCAGTTCTTC. It translates to CASSFGARFGQFF.

The chain links TRBV5-1 to TRBJ2-5; 7 nucleotides match TRBD2. Germline V CDR1 and CDR2: SGHRS, YFSETQ. V lost 0 bases and J lost 3; bases outside the gene matches: 5. This CDR3 is built from 15 residues. The CDR3 loop reads CASSLVVLAEETQYF. CDR3 nucleotides: TGCGCCAGCAGCTTGGTCGTTCTAGCGGAAGAGACCCAGTACTTC.